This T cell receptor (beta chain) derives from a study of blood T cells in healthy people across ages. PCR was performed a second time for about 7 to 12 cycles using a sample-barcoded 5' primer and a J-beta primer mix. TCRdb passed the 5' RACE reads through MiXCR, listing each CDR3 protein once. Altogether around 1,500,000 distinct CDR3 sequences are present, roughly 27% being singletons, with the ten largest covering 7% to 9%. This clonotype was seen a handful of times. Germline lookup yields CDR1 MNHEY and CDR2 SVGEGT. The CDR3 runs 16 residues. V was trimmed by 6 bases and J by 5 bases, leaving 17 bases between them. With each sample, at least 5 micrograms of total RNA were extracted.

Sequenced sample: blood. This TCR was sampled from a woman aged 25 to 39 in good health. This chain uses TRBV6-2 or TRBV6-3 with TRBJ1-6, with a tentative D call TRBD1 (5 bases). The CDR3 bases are TGTGCCAGCAGCCCGGACAACCTCGGGAATAATTCACCCCTCCACTTT. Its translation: CASSPDNLGNNSPLHF.